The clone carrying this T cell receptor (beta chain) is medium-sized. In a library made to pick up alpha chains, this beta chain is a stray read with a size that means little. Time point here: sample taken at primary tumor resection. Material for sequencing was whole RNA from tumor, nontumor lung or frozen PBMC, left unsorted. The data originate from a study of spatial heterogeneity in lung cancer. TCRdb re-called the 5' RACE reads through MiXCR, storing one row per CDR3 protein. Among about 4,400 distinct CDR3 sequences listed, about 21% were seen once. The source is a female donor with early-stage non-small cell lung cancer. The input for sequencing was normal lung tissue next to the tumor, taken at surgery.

The chain's CDR3 is CSARGSERGYNEQFF. Here the CDR3 DNA reads TGCAGTGCTAGAGGTTCGGAGCGGGGCTACAATGAGCAGTTCTTC. The chain is built from TRBV20-1 and TRBJ2-1; TRBD2 matches at 7 bases. From germline, CDR1 is DFQATT and CDR2 SNEGSKA (reference sequence). CDR3 length: 15 residues. V shed 1 base and J 3 bases; nucleotides not matched to a gene: 6.